The 9 T cell receptor beta chains below were found in one sample sequenced in a study of cytomegalovirus exposure and HLA in healthy donors. PCR employed 60 Vbeta and 13 Jbeta primers. Assay: immunoSEQ multiplex PCR; the TCRdb copy retains only in-frame clones and omits some. This sample has over 75,000 clones, with around 74% found just once. The sequencing sample was made of PBMCs. These receptors were taken from a man aged 50-59 years in good health and CMV-seropositive.

This rearrangement joins TRBV7-9 to TRBJ1-2, with a tentative D call TRBD1 (6 bases). The CDR3 length is 14 residues. V lost 2 bases to trimming and J lost 6 bases, with 13 bases between them. Per the germline V gene, CDR1 is SEHNR and CDR2 is FQNEAQ (reference sequence). The CDR3 spells CASSLTGFYDGYTF. In DNA, the CDR3 is TGTGCCAGCAGCTTAACAGGGTTTTATGATGGCTACACCTTC.

The chain recombines TRBV30 with TRBJ2-3, with 7 positions matching TRBD2. Per the germline V gene, CDR1 is GTSNPN and CDR2 is SVGIG (reference sequence). J lost 5 bases, V lost 5 bases, and 7 bases had no gene match. CDR3 length: 13 residues. The CDR3 protein is CAWERGLGDTQYF. CDR3 nucleotides: TGTGCCTGGGAGCGGGGCCTGGGAGATACGCAGTATTTT. The variable domain in full, completed from reference TRBV30 and TRBJ2-3, reads SQTIHQWPATLVQPVGSPLSLECTVEGTSNPNLYWYRQAAGRGLQLLFYSVGIGQISSEVPQNLSASRPQDRQFILSSKKLLLSDSGFYLCAWERGLGDTQYFGPGTRLTVL.

V usage is TRBV30 and J usage is TRBJ1-5; D possibly corresponds to TRBD1 (5 bases). The CDR3 spans 13 residues. Trimming cost V 7 bases and J 7 bases, with 17 bases left between them. Germline V CDR1 and CDR2: GTSNPN, SVGIG (reference sequence). As DNA, the CDR3 is TGTGCCTCCTCAGCGGGGCTGAGCCAGCCCCAGCATTTT. Translation gives CASSAGLSQPQHF.

The rearrangement uses TRBV6-6 and TRBJ1-1; D not resolved. The germline V and J ends were trimmed by 5 bases and 4 bases, with 11 bases remaining between them. Germline V gene sequence: CDR1 MNHNY, CDR2 SVGAGI (reference sequence). There are 13 residues in the CDR3. The CDR3 DNA reads TGTGCCAGCAGTGCTCCAGGAGGCACTGAAGCTTTCTTT. Residues: CASSAPGGTEAFF.

The chain uses TRBV4-3 and TRBJ2-2, with D perhaps matching TRBD2 (5 bases). Germline V gene lookup returns CDR1 LGHNA and CDR2 YSLEER. Trimming pared 0 bases from V and 6 bases from J, leaving 8 bases between. The CDR3 length is 14 residues. The CDR3 coding sequence is TGCGCCAGCAGCCAAGATCCGGGGTCCGGGGAGCTGTTTTTT. Protein product: CASSQDPGSGELFF.

This clone was detected only a few times. V and J are TRBV18 and TRBJ2-3; perhaps TRBD2 as D (5 bases). CDR3 length: 16 amino acids. The germline CDR1 and CDR2 sequences are KGHSH and LQKENI. V was trimmed by 0 bases and J by 0 bases, leaving 10 bases between them. The CDR3 loop reads CASSPPRGSSTDTQYF. The DNA for the CDR3 is TGTGCCAGCTCACCACCGAGAGGGTCAAGCACAGATACGCAGTATTTT.

The chain couples TRBV7-9 to TRBJ2-5, with 7 bases lining up with TRBD2. V was pared by 0 bases and J by 1 base, with 5 bases of the junction left unmatched. The length of the CDR3 is 16 residues. CDR1 SEHNR and CDR2 FQNEAQ come from the germline V gene (reference sequence). The CDR3 here is CASSLAASGAQETQYF. CDR3 sequence (DNA): TGTGCCAGCAGCTTAGCGGCTAGCGGAGCCCAAGAGACCCAGTACTTC. The full variable domain, with the rest looked up from reference TRBV7-9 and TRBJ2-5, is DTGVSQNPRHKITKRGQNVTFRCDPISEHNRLYWYRQTLGQGPEFLTYFQNEAQLEKSRLLSDRFSAERPKGSFSTLEIQRTEQGDSAMYLCASSLAASGAQETQYFGPGTRLLVL.

The rearrangement links TRBV19 to TRBJ2-1; TRBD1 is a possible D gene (6 bases). This CDR3 contains 14 residues. V was cut by 1 base and J by 8 bases, with 12 bases left in between. The germline CDR1 and CDR2 sequences are LNHDA and SQIVND (reference sequence). The CDR3 DNA sequence: TGTGCCAGTAGTATAGCCAGCAGGGGCGATGAGCAGTTCTTC. It translates to CASSIASRGDEQFF.

V is TRBV6-1 and J is TRBJ1-5, with a weak D call TRBD1 (5 bases). The CDR3 loop spans 13 amino acids. The germline V gene encodes CDR1 MNHNS and CDR2 SASEGT. The V end lost 6 bases, the J end lost 6 bases, and 12 bases lay between the germline ends. The CDR3 spells CASRRERGQPQHF. The CDR3 nucleotides read TGTGCCAGCAGGCGGGAAAGGGGTCAGCCCCAGCATTTT.